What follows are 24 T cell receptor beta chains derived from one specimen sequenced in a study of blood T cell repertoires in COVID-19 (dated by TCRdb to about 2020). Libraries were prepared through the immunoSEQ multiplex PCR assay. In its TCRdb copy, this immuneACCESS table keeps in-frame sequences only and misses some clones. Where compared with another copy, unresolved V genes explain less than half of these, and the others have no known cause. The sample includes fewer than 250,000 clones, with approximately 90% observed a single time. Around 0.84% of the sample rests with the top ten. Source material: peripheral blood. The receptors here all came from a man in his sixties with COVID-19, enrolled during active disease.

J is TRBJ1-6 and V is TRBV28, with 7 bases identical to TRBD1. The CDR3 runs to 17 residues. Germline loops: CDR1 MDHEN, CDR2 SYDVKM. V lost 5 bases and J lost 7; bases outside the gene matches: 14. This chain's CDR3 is CASSNPTTGSENSPLHF. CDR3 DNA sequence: TGTGCCAGCAGTAACCCTACGACAGGGTCCGAGAATTCACCCCTCCACTTT.

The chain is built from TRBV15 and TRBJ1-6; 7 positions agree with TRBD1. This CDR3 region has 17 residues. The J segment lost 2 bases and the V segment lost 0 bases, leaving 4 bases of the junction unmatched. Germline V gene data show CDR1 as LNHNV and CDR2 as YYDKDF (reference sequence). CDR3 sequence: CATSRDSGTAYNSPLHF. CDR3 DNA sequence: TGTGCCACCAGCAGAGATAGTGGGACAGCCTATAATTCACCCCTCCACTTT.

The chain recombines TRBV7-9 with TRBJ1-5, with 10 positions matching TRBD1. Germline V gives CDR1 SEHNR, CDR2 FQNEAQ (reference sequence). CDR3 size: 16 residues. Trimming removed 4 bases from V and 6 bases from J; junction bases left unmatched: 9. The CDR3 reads CASSSTRQGAGQPQHF. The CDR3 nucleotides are TGTGCCAGCAGCTCTACCCGACAGGGGGCCGGTCAGCCCCAGCATTTT.

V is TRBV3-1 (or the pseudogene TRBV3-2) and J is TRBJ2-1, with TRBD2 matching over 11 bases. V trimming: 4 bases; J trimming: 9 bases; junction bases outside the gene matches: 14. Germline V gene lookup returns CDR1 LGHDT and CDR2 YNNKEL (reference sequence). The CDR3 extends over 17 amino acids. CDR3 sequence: CASSPRARLAGIGEQFF. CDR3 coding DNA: TGTGCCAGCAGCCCCCGGGCGAGACTAGCGGGGATCGGTGAGCAGTTCTTC.

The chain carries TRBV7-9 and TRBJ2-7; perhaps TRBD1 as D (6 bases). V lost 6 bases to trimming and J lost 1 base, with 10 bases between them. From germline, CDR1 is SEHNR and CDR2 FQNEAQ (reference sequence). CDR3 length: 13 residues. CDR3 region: CASRLQGSYEQYF. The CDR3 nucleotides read TGTGCCAGCAGGCTACAGGGTTCCTACGAGCAGTACTTC. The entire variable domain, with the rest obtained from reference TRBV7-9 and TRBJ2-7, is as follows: DTGVSQNPRHKITKRGQNVTFRCDPISEHNRLYWYRQTLGQGPEFLTYFQNEAQLEKSRLLSDRFSAERPKGSFSTLEIQRTEQGDSAMYLCASRLQGSYEQYFGPGTRLTVT.

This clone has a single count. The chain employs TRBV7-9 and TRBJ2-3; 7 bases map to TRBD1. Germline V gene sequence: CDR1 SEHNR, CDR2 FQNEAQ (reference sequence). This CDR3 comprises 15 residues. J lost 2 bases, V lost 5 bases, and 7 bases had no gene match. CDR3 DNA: TGTGCCAGCAGCACCTGGGACAGCTTCACAGATACGCAGTATTTT. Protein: CASSTWDSFTDTQYF.

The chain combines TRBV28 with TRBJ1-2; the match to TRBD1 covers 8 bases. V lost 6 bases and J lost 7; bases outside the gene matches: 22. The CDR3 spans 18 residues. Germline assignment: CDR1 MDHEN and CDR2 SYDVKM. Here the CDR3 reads CASRSPRPGGSTFGGYTF. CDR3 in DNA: TGTGCCAGCAGGTCGCCCAGACCAGGGGGCAGCACTTTTGGTGGCTACACCTTC.

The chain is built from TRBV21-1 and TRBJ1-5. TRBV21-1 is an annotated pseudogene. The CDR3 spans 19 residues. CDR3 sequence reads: CASSNSDGARGYSNQPQHF. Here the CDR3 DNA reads TGTGCCAGCAGCAACAGCGACGGAGCGCGGGGTTATAGCAATCAGCCCCAGCATTTT.

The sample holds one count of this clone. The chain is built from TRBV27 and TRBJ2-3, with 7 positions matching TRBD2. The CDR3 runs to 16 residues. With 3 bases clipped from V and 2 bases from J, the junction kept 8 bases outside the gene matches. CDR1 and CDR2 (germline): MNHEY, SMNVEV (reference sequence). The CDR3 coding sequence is TGTGCCAGCAGTTTTAAGGGACTACTTTTCACAGATACGCAGTATTTT. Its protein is CASSFKGLLFTDTQYF.

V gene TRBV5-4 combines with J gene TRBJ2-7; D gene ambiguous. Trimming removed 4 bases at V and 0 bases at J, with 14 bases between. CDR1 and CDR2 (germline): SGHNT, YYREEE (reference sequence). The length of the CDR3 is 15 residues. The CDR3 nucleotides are TGTGCCAGCAGCCCCGCATACAGCCTCTCCTACGAGCAGTACTTC. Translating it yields CASSPAYSLSYEQYF.

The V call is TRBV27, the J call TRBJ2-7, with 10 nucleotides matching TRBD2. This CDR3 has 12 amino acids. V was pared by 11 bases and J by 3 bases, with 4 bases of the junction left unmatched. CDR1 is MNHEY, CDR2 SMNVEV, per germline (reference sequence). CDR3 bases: TGTGCCGTGTCTAGCGGGAGCTACGAGCAGTACTTC. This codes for CAVSSGSYEQYF.

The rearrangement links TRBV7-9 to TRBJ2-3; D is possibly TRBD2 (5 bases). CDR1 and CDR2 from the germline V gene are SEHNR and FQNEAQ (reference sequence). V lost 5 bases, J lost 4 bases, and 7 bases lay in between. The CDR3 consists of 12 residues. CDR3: CASSPGADTQYF. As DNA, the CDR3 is TGTGCCAGCAGCCCCGGGGCAGATACGCAGTATTTT.

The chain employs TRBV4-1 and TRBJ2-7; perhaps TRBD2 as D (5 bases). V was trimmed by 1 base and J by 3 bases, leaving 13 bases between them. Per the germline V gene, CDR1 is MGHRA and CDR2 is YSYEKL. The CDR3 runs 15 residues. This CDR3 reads CASSQGHSGNYEQYF. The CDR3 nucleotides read TGCGCCAGCAGCCAAGGCCACTCCGGGAACTACGAGCAGTACTTC.

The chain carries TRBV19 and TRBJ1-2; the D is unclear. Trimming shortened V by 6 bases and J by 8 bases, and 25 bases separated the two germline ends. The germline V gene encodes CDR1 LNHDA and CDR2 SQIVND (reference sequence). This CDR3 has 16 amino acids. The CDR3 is CASSFLRRWRANGYTF. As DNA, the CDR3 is TGTGCCAGTAGCTTCCTCCGGCGGTGGAGGGCTAACGGCTACACCTTC. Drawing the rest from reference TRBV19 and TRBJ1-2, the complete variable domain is DGGITQSPKYLFRKEGQNVTLSCEQNLNHDAMYWYRQDPGQGLRLIYYSQIVNDFQKGDIAEGYSVSREKKESFPLTVTSAQKNPTAFYLCASSFLRRWRANGYTFGSGTRLTVV.

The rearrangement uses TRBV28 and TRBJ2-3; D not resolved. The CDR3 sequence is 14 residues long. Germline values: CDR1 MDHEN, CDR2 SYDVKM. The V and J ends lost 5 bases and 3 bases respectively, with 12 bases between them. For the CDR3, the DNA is TGTGCCAGCAGTCACTACCAAGGTACAGATACGCAGTATTTT. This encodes CASSHYQGTDTQYF.

The CDR3 region has the DNA TGTGCCAGCTCACCACCGGCTCGTGCTCCAGAGACCCAGTACTTC. Its protein product is CASSPPARAPETQYF. This chain connects TRBV18 to TRBJ2-5; D is undetermined. Germline assignment: CDR1 KGHSH and CDR2 LQKENI. V lost 0 bases to trimming and J lost 4 bases, with 12 bases between them. The CDR3 runs 15 residues.

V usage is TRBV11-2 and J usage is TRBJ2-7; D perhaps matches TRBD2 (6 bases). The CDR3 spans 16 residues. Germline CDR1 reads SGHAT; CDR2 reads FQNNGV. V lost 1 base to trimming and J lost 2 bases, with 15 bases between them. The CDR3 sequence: CASSLVVVGSTYEQYF. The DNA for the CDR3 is TGTGCCAGCAGCTTAGTAGTCGTCGGGAGTACCTACGAGCAGTACTTC.

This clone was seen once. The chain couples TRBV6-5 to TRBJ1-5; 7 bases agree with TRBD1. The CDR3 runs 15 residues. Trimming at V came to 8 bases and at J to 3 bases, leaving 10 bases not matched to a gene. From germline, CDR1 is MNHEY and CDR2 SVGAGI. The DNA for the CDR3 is TGTGCCAGCCGACAGGGAACTTTAATCAATCAGCCCCAGCATTTT. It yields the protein CASRQGTLINQPQHF.

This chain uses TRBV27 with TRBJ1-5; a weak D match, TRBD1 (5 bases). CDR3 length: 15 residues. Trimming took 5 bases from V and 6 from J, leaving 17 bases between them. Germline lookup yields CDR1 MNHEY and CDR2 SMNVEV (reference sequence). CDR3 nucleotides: TGTGCCAGCAGTCCCGCGGCAGGGCAGGGTCAGCCCCAGCATTTT. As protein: CASSPAAGQGQPQHF.

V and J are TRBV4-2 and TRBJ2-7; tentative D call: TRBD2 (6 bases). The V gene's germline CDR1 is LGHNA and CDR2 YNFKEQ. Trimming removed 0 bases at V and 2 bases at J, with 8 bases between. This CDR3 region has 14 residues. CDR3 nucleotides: TGTGCCAGCAGCCAAGAGACTAGTGCCTACGAGCAGTACTTC. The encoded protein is CASSQETSAYEQYF.

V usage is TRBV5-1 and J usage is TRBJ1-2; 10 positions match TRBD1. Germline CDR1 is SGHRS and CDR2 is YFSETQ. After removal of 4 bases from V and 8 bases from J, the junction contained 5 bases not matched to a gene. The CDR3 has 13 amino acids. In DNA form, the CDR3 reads TGCGCCAGCAGCCGAGGGACAGGGGTCGGCTACACCTTC. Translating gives CASSRGTGVGYTF.

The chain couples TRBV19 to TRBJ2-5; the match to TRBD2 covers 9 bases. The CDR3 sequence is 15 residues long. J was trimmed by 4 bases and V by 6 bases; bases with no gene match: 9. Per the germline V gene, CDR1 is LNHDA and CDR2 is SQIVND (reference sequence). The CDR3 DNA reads TGTGCCAGTAGGCCCTCTAGCGGGATAGGAGAGACCCAGTACTTC. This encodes CASRPSSGIGETQYF.

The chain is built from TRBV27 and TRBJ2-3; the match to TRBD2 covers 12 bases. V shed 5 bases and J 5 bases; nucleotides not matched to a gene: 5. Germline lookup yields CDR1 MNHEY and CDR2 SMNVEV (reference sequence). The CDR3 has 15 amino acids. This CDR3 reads CASSPPGLAGDTQYF. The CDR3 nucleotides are TGTGCCAGCAGTCCACCGGGACTAGCGGGAGATACGCAGTATTTT.

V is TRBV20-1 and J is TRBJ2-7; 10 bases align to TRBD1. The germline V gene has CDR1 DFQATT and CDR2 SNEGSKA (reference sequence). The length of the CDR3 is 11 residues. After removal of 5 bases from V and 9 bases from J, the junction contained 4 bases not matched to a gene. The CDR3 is CSAAWDRGQYF. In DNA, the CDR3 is TGCAGTGCTGCCTGGGACAGGGGGCAGTACTTC.